These T cell receptor beta chains were read from a single sample in a study of cytomegalovirus exposure and HLA in healthy donors. Sequenced by immunoSEQ multiplex PCR; TCRdb stores in-frame clones only, minus some. The table lists some 130,000 clones, over 75% of them singletons. Sequencing input: PBMCs. The receptor set was obtained from a male donor in good health and CMV-seropositive. The CDR3 runs from the conserved cysteine through the conserved F or W. The D gene is left open where the match is weak. Expanded clones get a size class; other rows say once, few or many, or leave the size out.

size | D | J | V | DNA | CDR3
NA | TRBD2 | TRBJ2-1 | TRBV7-8 | TGTGCCAGCACCTCCAGCGGGGGGGTATACAATGAGCAGTTCTTC | CASTSSGGVYNEQFF
NA | NA | TRBJ1-2 | TRBV28 | TGTGCCAGCTCTCCCGGAGGGACGTTGGAATATGGCTACACCTTC | CASSPGGTLEYGYTF
NA | NA | TRBJ1-4 | TRBV2 | TGTGCCAGCCGACGGGGGGGAGGGAATGAAAAACTGTTTTTT | CASRRGGGNEKLFF
NA | TRBD2 | TRBJ2-1 | TRBV6-5 | TGTGCCAGCAGTTACCAGGCTAGCGGGGACAATGAGCAGTTCTTC | CASSYQASGDNEQFF
NA | NA | TRBJ1-1 | TRBV10-2 | TGCGCCAGCAGTGATTCTCCGAACACTGAAGCTTTCTTT | CASSDSPNTEAFF
NA | NA | TRBJ1-1 | TRBV28 | TGTGCCAGCAGTTTACACCACAGGGAAGGTGACACTGAAGCTTTCTTT | CASSLHHREGDTEAFF
NA | TRBD2 | TRBJ2-3 | TRBV5-4 | TGTGCCAGCAGCCCCTCCCCGGGACTAGCGGGGGCAGATACGCAGTATTTT | CASSPSPGLAGADTQYF
NA | TRBD2 | TRBJ2-7 | TRBV6-1 | TGTGCCAGCAGTGACGGCCCGGGCAGGCCGGGGGGGTACGAGCAGTACTTC | CASSDGPGRPGGYEQYF
once | NA | TRBJ1-2 | TRBV11-2 | TGTGCCAGCAGCTTAAGTCGTCGGGGCAGGGGAATCGGGACGCATGGCTACACCTTC | CASSLSRRGRGIGTHGYTF
NA | TRBD2 | TRBJ2-7 | TRBV28 | TGTGCCAGCAGTCCCTACGCCGGCCGCAGCGGGAGTAGGTACGAGCAGTACTTC | CASSPYAGRSGSRYEQYF
NA | TRBD1 | TRBJ1-1 | TRBV5-4 | TGTGCCAGCAGCTCGACAGGGGGCAATAATGAAGCTTTCTTT | CASSSTGGNNEAFF
once | NA | TRBJ2-7 | TRBV28 | TGTGCCACTTTTGGACAGCTCTACGAGCAGTACTTC | CATFGQLYEQYF
NA | TRBD1 | TRBJ2-4 | TRBV30 | TGTGCCTGGACTCGCCGGGGTTCATCCTCAGGGGGCGCGGACATTCAGTACTTC | CAWTRRGSSSGGADIQYF
NA | NA | TRBJ1-1 | TRBV19 | TGTGCCACCATTAAGGGGACTGAAGCTTTCTTT | CATIKGTEAFF
NA | TRBD1 | TRBJ2-7 | TRBV2 | TGTGCCAGCAGTGACGGGGGACAGGGGACCTACGAGCAGTACTTC | CASSDGGQGTYEQYF
NA | TRBD1 | TRBJ2-7 | TRBV2 | TGTGCCAGCAGTGGTAACAGGGGAGAGGAGCAGTACTTC | CASSGNRGEEQYF
NA | NA | TRBJ1-1 | TRBV6-6 | TGTGCCAGCAGAGTCGCAGGGCCTCTGAACACTGAAGCTTTCTTT | CASRVAGPLNTEAFF
NA | NA | TRBJ1-2 | TRBV28 | TGTGCCAGCAGCGTTCTCTATGGCTACACCTTC | CASSVLYGYTF
NA | TRBD1 | TRBJ1-5 | TRBV2 | TGTGCCAGCAGTGAAGACAGGGGGAACAATCAGCCCCAGCATTTT | CASSEDRGNNQPQHF